A single TCR beta chain is shown here with its context. This clone was detected only a few times. Its antigen is not yet known. No base quality values were provided; no much bigger clone lies one nucleotide off. The library was prepared using the immunoSEQ multiplex PCR assay. For the multiplex PCR, a mixture combining 60 forward primers for TCR Vbeta segments and 13 reverse primers for TCR Jbeta segments was used. The CDR3 region of rearranged TCR beta genes was amplified from genomic DNA by a multiplex PCR assay. Amplified TCR beta libraries were sequenced as 87-base-pair reads on the Illumina HiSeq System. The original pipeline was this. A later analysis counted tens of millions of unique TCR beta chains across the 550 to 800 repertoires, and some 11 million of these chains were shared by at least two donors. Raw reads were error-corrected and collapsed into unique sequences with a nearest-neighbor algorithm that merged closely related sequences to remove PCR and sequencing errors. CDR3 sequences were aligned to IMGT reference sequences to assign V, D and J gene segments. For a sequence to be retained, a match of at least six nucleotides was required to both a V gene segment and a J gene segment. A rearrangement was called productive if the CDR3 had no stop codons and remained in frame with V and J, and every other rearrangement was called non-productive. Following IMGT convention, CDR3 was defined as the stretch from the second conserved V-encoded cysteine up to the conserved J-encoded phenylalanine. Sequences without an unambiguous match to a single V gene segment were excluded from the earlier analysis of 500 to 700 of the donors. In an earlier analysis of several hundred of the donors, V segments were called functional above 56.7% productive rearrangements and were called segregating when the between-donor standard deviation exceeded 5%. A statistical classification framework was developed to diagnose cytomegalovirus status using the catalog of TCR beta chain sequences. V and J gene assignment, in a later analysis, came from comparing TCR nucleotide sequences with IMGT/GENE-DB human TR gene sequences. The TCRdist pipeline was used in a later analysis to assign CDR3 sequences and most-parsimonious VDJ recombination scenarios. In a later analysis, every TCR beta chain was defined by the combination of its CDR3 amino acid sequence and its V-gene family, and reads without a unique V-gene family were dropped. To address suspected cross-contamination and a sequencing artifact, a later analysis removed some 620 highly shared, low-generation-probability nucleotide sequences. In a later analysis, a clonal expansion index for each public chain was calculated from normalized within-repertoire ranks of inferred template counts. In a later analysis, generation probabilities were computed using a VDJ recombination model fitted to out-of-frame rearrangements, and the results were checked against IGoR. In a later analysis, TCR-TCR, TCR-HLA and TCR-CMV co-occurrence was scored with hypergeometric tests, and a repertoire-size bias correction was applied to TCR pairs. In a later analysis, false discovery rates were estimated by permuting HLA or CMV assignments 20 times. In a later analysis, co-occurring TCRs were grouped using DBSCAN, and TCRdist sequence similarity was added for clustering within HLA-allele-positive subsets. Repertoires with fewer than 30,000 or more than 120,000 public chains were left out of co-occurrence clustering, as were four to six repertoires with anomalous nucleotide sharing. Held by TCRdb, this immuneACCESS table contains in-frame sequences only and omits some clones. Under half of the omission traces to an unresolved V gene where checked; the cause of the rest is unknown. For V, J and clone size, that table is used; D and trimming come from the DNA. The sample table records about 120,000 clones; roughly 9% of these occur just once. The ten most abundant clones make up 3% to 3.5% of the sample.

The data derive from a study of cytomegalovirus exposure and HLA in healthy donors (TCRdb year 2017). For the wider study: According to an earlier analysis of 550 to 700 of the donors, about 190 million T cells yielded some 110 million unique TCR beta sequences and around 300 Gb of sequence data. On average, roughly 240,000 unique TCR beta nucleotide sequences were sequenced per donor among a few hundred genotyped donors of the cohort, with about 17% of those sequences being non-productive. About 280 gigabases of sequencing data and tens of millions of unique TCR sequences were included in an early release covering 550 to 800 HLA-typed donors. The later analysis used no new phenotypic data to find candidate immune exposures, relying instead on TCR beta sequences and their occurrence across donors. All discovery cohort repertoires had been generated on a single sequencing platform. Of the approximately 400 genotyped donors, over 65% fell in the genetic ancestry cluster associated with self-reported Caucasian donors. Roughly 5 DR-DQ haplotypes were treated as single units for association and clustering because of strong linkage in the cohort. Genome-wide SNP genotypes for about three fifths of the roughly 670 donors were used in a later genetic analysis, which treated that subset as a discovery cohort. To study patterns of TCR occurrence, a later analysis re-analyzed previously published TCR beta repertoires from just over 650 donors and added high-resolution HLA genotyping. Alongside the repertoire data, information on donor age, sex, ethnicity and CMV serostatus was compiled. In addition to the first cohort of about 650 subjects, a separate validation cohort of over 90 different subjects was used. The study profiled the T cell repertoires of 550 to 700 subjects by immunosequencing and related them to cytomegalovirus serostatus. An earlier analysis of around 580 of the donors used high-throughput TCR beta sequencing to judge whether each TCR beta V gene segment behaved as functional or pseudogenic. To predict cytomegalovirus infection status, the study combined high-throughput TCR immunosequencing, statistical association of individual TCRs with disease status, and machine learning. The study aimed to test whether cataloging public T cell receptors could reveal signatures of past pathogen exposure. HLA typing included class I and class II loci at four-digit resolution. Typing coverage varied by locus: about 629-640 donors for A, B, C, DRB1 and DQB1; approximately 500 for DQA1; nearly 610 for DPA1; around 450 for DPB1. Beyond this particular receptor, the publication reports: An association between a missense DCLRE1C variant and V-gene and J-gene trimming of TCR beta chains was found in a later genetic analysis and replicated in an independent cohort. Linkage disequilibrium might explain the correlated functional status among segregating V segments, but an unknown experimental factor could not be excluded. In a later analysis, several top co-occurrence clusters were reported to appear linked to parvovirus B19, influenza, CMV and Epstein-Barr virus. In a later analysis, HLA-associated TCR beta chains showed more clonal expansion and lower generation probabilities than non-associated chains that were equally common. Across donors, most TCR sequences were observed very rarely, whereas some public TCRs were present in many individuals. The classifier was reported to diagnose cytomegalovirus status with high specificity and sensitivity in both the original cohort and the validation cohort. This cohort had only TCR beta chains sequenced, and the lack of alpha or paired-chain data limited which features could be detected. Some IMGT-functional V segments, including TRBV6-2 and TRBV6-3, could not be distinguished by the 87-base-pair reads and were therefore excluded. For the cohort, immune exposure information was limited to CMV serostatus. In a later analysis, most CMV-associated TCR beta chains were found to appear HLA-restricted, with HLA associations seemingly driven largely by CMV exposure. A further reported finding was that TCR beta sequences accurately predicted the HLA-A and HLA-B alleles for most subjects in the first cohort. Presence/absence analyses assumed roughly uniform sequencing depth across donors, an assumption that may not hold. In a later analysis, TCR association rates were found to vary across HLA loci, with the most associated TCRs seen for DRB1 alleles and the fewest for HLA-C alleles. A total of fewer than 200 TCR beta chains were listed by the study as associated with cytomegalovirus. When HLA alleles, especially DR and DQ, strongly co-occurred, attributing TCR associations to individual alleles was difficult. In a later analysis, some 17,000 TCR beta sequences were associated with specific HLA alleles at a false discovery rate of 0.05. A cluster of highly shared sequence variants was judged likely to represent a technical artifact of the sequencing pipeline. Because HLA typing was missing for some donors at each locus, association tests included only the typed subset. An earlier analysis of some 590 of the donors showed that most TCR beta V segments appeared in productive rearrangements either about 90% or about 30% of the time, which broadly matched IMGT annotations. A few of the identified cytomegalovirus-associated TCR beta chains were confirmed in vitro to be specific for cytomegalovirus antigens. Compared with the roughly 670-donor mean, donors in an Asian-associated ancestry cluster had fewer N-insertions in productive TCRs, according to a later genetic analysis. It was suggested by the authors that the approach could potentially be generalized to other disease states and immunological phenotypes. Over 15 rarely observed V segments, including chromosome 9 orphons, were excluded from the earlier analysis of a few hundred of the donors because counts were too low.

CDR1 SEHNR and CDR2 FQNEAQ are derived from the germline V gene (reference sequence). The CDR3 goes from the cysteine to the phenylalanine over 17 residues. Only CDR3 DNA is held: 51 bases, read in frame from base 1. V trim: 5 bases; J trim: 5 bases; unmatched bases: 12. The cohort comprised some 680 healthy bone marrow donors. Cohort members were all nominally healthy when sampled, although unrecorded immune exposures were likely present. The donor was CMV seronegative and belonged to the group of 320 or so seronegative cohort members. Each donor provided a peripheral blood sample, and peripheral blood mononuclear cells were used for TCR beta sequencing. The Qiagen DNeasy Blood Extraction Kit was used to extract genomic DNA from the blood cell samples.

Sequenced: PBMCs. The sequence came from a man between 25 and 39 years old in good health and CMV-seronegative. The V and J genes are TRBV7-9 and TRBJ1-4; 9 of the junction bases match TRBD1. The CDR3 corresponds to CASSPPSWDRDNEKLFF. The DNA is as follows: TGTGCCAGCAGCCCGCCGTCATGGGACAGGGACAATGAAAAACTGTTTTTT.